This T cell receptor delta chain appears in the sequencing data of a study of γδ T cells in repeated Plasmodium falciparum infection (dated by TCRdb to the early 2020s). Background on the whole study: The natural-infection arm enrolled Malian children exposed to intense seasonal malaria transmission and compared the Malian children with Australian children matched for age and gender. Five malaria-naive U.S. adults underwent four controlled human malaria infections by bites from P. falciparum NF54-infected Anopheles stephensi mosquitoes over around 590 days. Samples from controlled-infection subjects were taken at baseline, right before selected infections, and 21 days after each infection. The gammadelta TCR repertoires from Mali were analysed in two ways: cross-sectionally during periods with no transmission, and longitudinally across episodes of acute febrile malaria. The study looked at how repeated Plasmodium falciparum infection shapes the human gammadelta T cell repertoire, using both natural infection in Mali and controlled human malaria infection. Points the paper makes about the study in general: In Vdelta2-negative gammadelta TCR repertoires, which were largely Vdelta1+, repeated controlled infections appeared to drive waves of new clonotype selection. Compared with Australian children, Malian children appeared to have Vdelta2-negative gammadelta TCR repertoires that were more clonally expanded, less diverse and less shared. Across time and infection, the Vgamma9/Vdelta2+ TCR repertoires showed a highly stable polyclonal makeup, with many TCRgamma sequences overlapping between individuals. The controlled-infection cohort was small, limiting analysis of inter-individual variability in gammadelta T cell responses. Generalizability was limited because the Malian cohort was drawn from a small rural village of predominantly one ethnic group.

For bulk TCR repertoire analysis, Vgamma9/Vdelta2+ and Vdelta2-negative gammadelta T cell populations were isolated by flow sorting from peripheral blood mononuclear cells. Libraries were prepared through multiplex PCR. Reads for this sample came from an Illumina MiSeq. Each sorted gammadelta T cell sample was sequenced for both the TCR gamma (TRG) and TCR delta (TRD) chains. In the authors' own workflow: The repertoire analyses drew on clonotype tree plots, the accumulated frequency of the top 20 clonotypes, and diversity index (DI) and D75 metrics. TCRdb processed the public reads again with the CATT caller, after which rows with matching DNA were combined. The V and J calls follow TCRdb's processing rather than the paper's. This sample lists 85,000 to 90,000 delta-chain clones; roughly 1.4% were detected once. The biggest ten clones account for around 8.5% of the sample. The CDR1 and CDR2 encoded by the germline V gene are TSWWSYY and QGS. Its CDR3 holds 22 amino acids, cysteine through phenylalanine. The retained sequence is limited to the CDR3, 66 bases, with the frame set at the first base.

This clone was seen more than once but under ten times. There is no known antigen for this receptor. The protein that TCRdb holds for this DNA derives from a much larger clone and differs from the translated DNA at residue 4, which likely indicates a read error; the protein shown here is translated from the DNA. Sequenced sample: gamma-delta T cells from blood. The sequence came from a pool of human donors (malaria-infected and uninfected, not separated). The receptor chain draws on TRDV1 and TRDJ1; 9 bases in the junction line up with TRDD2. Since TCRdb gives no J gene, matching the DNA to germline was used here to assign it. The nucleotide sequence is TGTGCTCTTGAGGAACTGCATACCACCCGCCTTCCTACTTTCAGTTTTACCGATAAACTCATCTTT. Its product reads: CALEELHTTRLPTFSFTDKLIF.